The next 32 T cell receptor beta chains were all read from a single sample in a study of shared clonotypes between healthy human individuals. The protocol was immunoSEQ multiplex PCR, while the TCRdb copy is restricted to in-frame clones and leaves out a portion. The sample carries some 1.5 million clones, 96% recorded once. What was sequenced was naive CD4+ T cells sorted from blood. Subset here: CD45RA+ positively selected. The source of these receptors is a young man in good health.

The chain carries TRBV6-5 and TRBJ2-1, with D perhaps TRBD1 (5 bases). The germline CDR1 and CDR2 sequences are MNHEY and SVGAGI. The CDR3 runs 14 residues. Trimming removed 3 bases at V and 7 bases at J, with 13 bases between. The CDR3 nucleotides are TGTGCCAGCAGTTATTTTGCAAGGGGTAATGAGCAGTTCTTC. Its translation: CASSYFARGNEQFF.

This clone was recorded only once. CDR3 sequence (DNA): TGTGCCAGCAGTTCGACAGGGGGTAAAGCTTTCTTT. It encodes CASSSTGGKAFF. The chain is built from TRBV28 and TRBJ1-1; 9 nucleotides line up with TRBD1. Germline-derived CDR1 and CDR2 are MDHEN and SYDVKM. V lost 4 bases and J lost 9; bases outside the gene matches: 3. This CDR3 spans 12 amino acids.

The V and J genes are TRBV5-1 and TRBJ2-5; 8 bases align to TRBD2. V gave up 4 bases and J gave up 2 bases; unmatched junction bases: 7. This CDR3 contains 15 residues. Germline V CDR1 and CDR2: SGHRS, YFSETQ. CDR3 protein: CASSRLLAEQETQYF. The DNA of the CDR3 is TGCGCCAGCAGCAGGTTACTAGCGGAGCAAGAGACCCAGTACTTC.

The V and J genes are TRBV2 and TRBJ1-5, with TRBD1 as a possible D gene (6 bases). The length of the CDR3 is 13 residues. Germline-derived CDR1 and CDR2 are SNHLY and FYNNEI. V gave up 7 bases and J gave up 2 bases, with 9 bases separating them. CDR3 sequence reads: CASKAGGNQPQHF. Written as DNA, the CDR3 is TGTGCCAGCAAGGCAGGGGGCAATCAGCCCCAGCATTTT. Full variable domain (rest looked up from reference TRBV2 and TRBJ1-5): EPEVTQTPSHQVTQMGQEVILRCVPISNHLYFYWYRQILGQKVEFLVSFYNNEISEKSEIFDDQFSVERPDGSNFTLKIRSTKLEDSAMYFCASKAGGNQPQHFGDGTRLSIL.

The chain recombines TRBV15 with TRBJ2-1; 7 bases are shared with TRBD2. Germline values: CDR1 LNHNV, CDR2 YYDKDF (reference sequence). This CDR3 contains 14 residues. Trimming cost V 0 bases and J 9 bases; bases outside gene matches: 5. This CDR3 is CATSRDGWEGEQFF. The CDR3 DNA follows: TGTGCCACCAGCAGAGATGGGTGGGAGGGTGAGCAGTTCTTC.

The chain joins TRBV10-3 to TRBJ2-2; the D gene could be TRBD1 or TRBD2 (5 bases each). Deletions cut 8 bases from V and 7 bases from J, with 14 bases between. The length of the CDR3 is 13 residues. Germline assignment: CDR1 ENHRY and CDR2 SYGVKD. CDR3 sequence reads: CAILQGEYGELFF. The CDR3 region has the DNA TGTGCCATCCTTCAAGGGGAGTACGGGGAGCTGTTTTTT.

Note on this clone: The identical CDR3 is also encoded by other nucleotide sequences in the sample. This sequence joins TRBV5-4 and TRBJ2-7, with TRBD2 as a possible D gene (5 bases). Trimming removed 3 bases at V and 1 base at J, with 8 bases between. This CDR3 is 13 amino acids long. CDR1 is SGHNT and CDR2 is YYREEE in the germline V gene (reference sequence). DNA for the CDR3: TGTGCCAGCAGCTCCGCGGGTTCCTACGAGCAGTACTTC. The encoded protein is CASSSAGSYEQYF.

The chain is built from TRBV5-4 and TRBJ2-3; 7 nucleotides agree with TRBD2. CDR3 length: 17 amino acids. The junction had 9 bases not matched to a gene; V was cut back by 0 bases and J by 2 bases. Germline V gene sequence: CDR1 SGHNT, CDR2 YYREEE (reference sequence). The CDR3 DNA is TGTGCCAGCAGCTTGGAGGGCGCGGGAGCCCCCACAGATACGCAGTATTTT. Its protein is CASSLEGAGAPTDTQYF.

Only one count was recorded for this clone. The chain recombines TRBV7-6 with TRBJ2-1; TRBD2 matches 12 bases. After removal of 5 bases from V and 9 bases from J, the junction contained 14 bases not matched to a gene. Germline assignment: CDR1 SGHVS and CDR2 FNYEAQ. The CDR3 has 17 amino acids. In nucleotides, the CDR3 is TGTGCCAGCAGCCCCCTCCCCTTGACTAGCGGGAGTATTGAGCAGTTCTTC. It translates to CASSPLPLTSGSIEQFF.

The chain recombines TRBV5-4 with TRBJ1-4, with 9 bases lining up with TRBD1. The CDR3 is 17 residues long. CDR1 is SGHNT and CDR2 is YYREEE in the germline V gene (reference sequence). J was trimmed by 11 bases and V by 4 bases; bases with no gene match: 18. The CDR3 protein is CASSPRTGEGVVSKLFF. The CDR3 coding sequence is TGTGCCAGCAGCCCTCGGACAGGGGAAGGGGTCGTGAGTAAACTGTTTTTT. Variable domain in full (rest from reference TRBV5-4 and TRBJ1-4): ETGVTQSPTHLIKTRGQQVTLRCSSQSGHNTVSWYQQALGQGPQFIFQYYREEENGRGNFPPRFSGLQFPNYSSELNVNALELDDSALYLCASSPRTGEGVVSKLFFGSGTQLSVL.

The rearrangement uses TRBV9 and TRBJ2-7; 8 bases match TRBD1. Unmatched junction bases numbered 13, after V lost 4 bases and J lost 7 bases. The length of the CDR3 is 15 residues. Germline V lookup: CDR1 SGDLS, CDR2 YYNGEE. The CDR3 nucleotides are TGTGCCAGCAGCTCCCGGACAGGGAGAGCGGAAGAGCAGTACTTC. This codes for CASSSRTGRAEEQYF.

This clone came up once. This chain connects TRBV18 to TRBJ2-7; the match to TRBD2 covers 10 bases. The germline V gene has CDR1 KGHSH and CDR2 LQKENI. This CDR3 has 17 residues. Unmatched junction bases numbered 10, after V lost 4 bases and J lost 1 base. The CDR3 nucleotides are TGTGCCAGCTCACAAAATCTAGCGGGAGCTGGATCCTACGAGCAGTACTTC. Translation gives CASSQNLAGAGSYEQYF.

The rearrangement links TRBV7-9 to TRBJ2-5; 8 positions match TRBD2. This CDR3 comprises 16 residues. Germline V gene sequence: CDR1 SEHNR, CDR2 FQNEAQ (reference sequence). With V trimmed by 3 bases and J by 3 bases, 9 bases remained unmatched. Here the CDR3 reads CASSLDGGGSKETQYF. In DNA form, the CDR3 reads TGTGCCAGCAGCTTGGACGGGGGGGGTTCCAAAGAGACCCAGTACTTC.

The CDR3 nucleotides are TGCGCCAGCAGCTTGGGGGATGCTAGCAATCAGCCCCAGCATTTT. Amino acids: CASSLGDASNQPQHF. The chain combines TRBV5-1 with TRBJ1-5; D remains ambiguous. CDR1 is SGHRS and CDR2 is YFSETQ in the germline V gene. This CDR3 has 15 amino acids. Between the trimmed V and J ends, which lost 0 bases and 0 bases, there was a span of 7 bases. Full variable domain (missing parts from reference TRBV5-1 and TRBJ1-5): KAGVTQTPRYLIKTRGQQVTLSCSPISGHRSVSWYQQTPGQGLQFLFEYFSETQRNKGNFPGRFSGRQFSNSRSEMNVSTLELGDSALYLCASSLGDASNQPQHFGDGTRLSIL.

Comments on this clone: Other DNA sequences in this sample translate to the same CDR3. The chain joins TRBV5-1 to TRBJ2-3, with 13 bases lining up with TRBD2. The CDR3 is 17 amino acids. Germline-derived CDR1 and CDR2 are SGHRS and YFSETQ. V lost 3 bases and J lost 0; bases outside the gene matches: 4. The CDR3 nucleotides read TGCGCCAGCAGCTCCGGGACTAGCGGGACTAGCACAGATACGCAGTATTTT. Translating gives CASSSGTSGTSTDTQYF.

Here the CDR3 DNA reads TGCGCCAGCAGCCCCCGGGACTACGAGCAGTACTTC. This encodes CASSPRDYEQYF. The chain is built from TRBV5-1 and TRBJ2-7; tentatively, D is TRBD2 (5 bases). The CDR3 runs to 12 residues. V lost 4 bases and J 3 bases, leaving 8 bases between the germline ends. CDR1 is SGHRS, CDR2 YFSETQ, per germline.

Remarks on this clone: The sample has other DNA sequences that encode this CDR3 too. This chain joins TRBV9 and TRBJ1-5; D unresolved. The V and J ends lost 0 bases and 4 bases respectively, with 5 bases between them. Germline V lookup: CDR1 SGDLS, CDR2 YYNGEE. The CDR3 has 13 amino acids. The CDR3 DNA is TGTGCCAGCAGCGTAGATCGGAATCAGCCCCAGCATTTT. Protein product: CASSVDRNQPQHF.

The chain couples TRBV6-1 to TRBJ1-4; D not certain. This CDR3 is 14 amino acids long. The V and J ends lost 7 bases and 8 bases respectively, with 17 bases between them. The germline CDR1 and CDR2 sequences are MNHNS and SASEGT. This chain's CDR3 is CASKETAEWEKLFF. CDR3 DNA sequence: TGTGCCAGCAAGGAAACTGCTGAATGGGAAAAACTGTTTTTT.

This clone was observed once. This chain uses TRBV28 with TRBJ1-1, with a possible D match to TRBD1 (5 bases). This CDR3 spans 11 amino acids. Germline V gives CDR1 MDHEN, CDR2 SYDVKM. The ends were cut back, 10 bases at V and 3 bases at J, with 9 bases in the middle. CDR3 bases: TGTGCCACCAGGGTAGACACTGAAGCTTTCTTT. It translates to CATRVDTEAFF.

The chain joins TRBV10-1 to TRBJ1-1; D ambiguous. Germline CDR1 reads WNHNN; CDR2 reads SYGVQD (reference sequence). This CDR3 comprises 13 residues. The germline V and J ends were trimmed by 2 bases and 0 bases, with 4 bases remaining between them. The CDR3 region has the DNA TGCGCCAGCAGTGAGACCTTGAACACTGAAGCTTTCTTT. Residues: CASSETLNTEAFF.

Worth noting for this clone: Other DNA sequences from this sample encode an identical CDR3 as well. The chain recombines TRBV9 with TRBJ2-2, with 8 positions matching TRBD2. CDR1 is SGDLS and CDR2 is YYNGEE in the germline V gene. The CDR3 is 15 amino acids. Unmatched junction bases numbered 0, after V lost 2 bases and J lost 0 bases. The CDR3 nucleotides read TGTGCCAGCAGCGTGACTAGCGCGAACACCGGGGAGCTGTTTTTT. This translates into CASSVTSANTGELFF.

A note on this clone: The same CDR3 can be traced to other DNA sequences in this sample. The chain recombines TRBV20-1 with TRBJ2-7; the D is unclear. Germline V CDR1 and CDR2: DFQATT, SNEGSKA (reference sequence). V was trimmed by 6 bases and J by 3 bases, leaving 6 bases between them. The CDR3 covers 10 residues. As DNA, the CDR3 is TGCAGTGCCGGCAGCTACGAGCAGTACTTC. Its protein product is CSAGSYEQYF.

Details on this clone: This sample includes further DNA sequences coding for the same CDR3. The V gene is TRBV5-5, the J gene TRBJ1-1; unclear D gene. Trimming pared 2 bases from V and 1 base from J, leaving 6 bases between. Germline CDR1 is SGHKS and CDR2 is YYEKEE (reference sequence). The CDR3 has 13 residues. Written as DNA, the CDR3 is TGTGCCAGCAGCTTTAGTCCGAACACTGAAGCTTTCTTT. Its protein is CASSFSPNTEAFF.

The rearrangement uses TRBV19 and TRBJ2-6, with 8 bases lining up with TRBD1. The CDR3 has 16 amino acids. The germline V gene has CDR1 LNHDA and CDR2 SQIVND (reference sequence). Trimming removed 4 bases from V and 2 bases from J; junction bases left unmatched: 4. This CDR3 is CASSTQGATGANVLTF. In DNA, the CDR3 is TGTGCCAGTAGTACCCAGGGGGCGACTGGGGCCAACGTCCTGACTTTC.

The rearrangement uses TRBV6-1 and TRBJ2-1, with D unresolved. V was clipped by 7 bases and J by 4 bases, with 11 bases between them. This CDR3 spans 13 amino acids. In germline, CDR1 is MNHNS, CDR2 SASEGT. In DNA, the CDR3 is TGTGCCAGCAACCAGGACCTATACAATGAGCAGTTCTTC. It codes for CASNQDLYNEQFF.

The chain has TRBV5-1 and TRBJ2-2, with D possibly TRBD1 on 6 matching bases. CDR3 length equals 13 residues. The germline V gene has CDR1 SGHRS and CDR2 YFSETQ. V was clipped by 4 bases and J by 6 bases, with 10 bases between them. As DNA, the CDR3 is TGCGCCAGCAGCCGGGACATTCCCGGGGAGCTGTTTTTT. Its protein product is CASSRDIPGELFF.

This chain links TRBV11-2 with TRBJ2-7; D uncertain. The CDR3 has 14 amino acids. Germline V gives CDR1 SGHAT, CDR2 FQNNGV. Between the trimmed V and J ends, which lost 4 bases and 2 bases, there was a span of 12 bases. This chain's CDR3 is CASSSLRRTYEQYF. CDR3 coding DNA: TGTGCCAGCAGCTCTCTCCGACGGACCTACGAGCAGTACTTC.

This clone has only one observation. The V gene is TRBV27, the J gene TRBJ2-2; a possible D gene is TRBD2 (7 bases). CDR3 size: 16 residues. CDR1 and CDR2 (germline): MNHEY, SMNVEV (reference sequence). The V and J ends lost 5 bases and 0 bases respectively, with 13 bases between them. The CDR3 spells CASSARGTSNTGELFF. The CDR3 DNA reads as TGTGCCAGCAGTGCGCGGGGGACATCGAACACCGGGGAGCTGTTTTTT.

In regard to this clone: No conserved phenylalanine or tryptophan ends this CDR3, so it is likely a read error. The chain carries TRBV7-9 and TRBJ1-1, with no clear D. Germline CDR1 is SEHNR and CDR2 is FQNEAQ (reference sequence). V gave up 5 bases and J gave up 5 bases, with 21 bases separating them. The CDR3 extends over 16 amino acids. The CDR3 region is CASSPDLGSFLTEAFL. In DNA, the CDR3 is TGTGCCAGCAGCCCGGATTTGGGCTCGTTTTTGACTGAAGCTTTCCTT.

This clone was detected only once. The J gene is TRBJ1-2, the V gene TRBV18; D unclear. CDR3 length equals 13 residues. Germline V gene sequence: CDR1 KGHSH, CDR2 LQKENI. V was clipped by 3 bases and J by 5 bases, with 10 bases between them. DNA for the CDR3: TGTGCCAGCTCACCGGGTTTTAAATATGGCTACACCTTC. Translating it yields CASSPGFKYGYTF.

V gene TRBV28 combines with J gene TRBJ1-5; TRBD1 aligns across 9 bases. V lost 2 bases to trimming and J lost 9 bases; unmatched junction nucleotides: 14. Germline V gene sequence: CDR1 MDHEN, CDR2 SYDVKM. The CDR3 is 17 amino acids. The CDR3 DNA reads TGTGCCAGCAGTTTAAAATTCTCAGGACAGGGGATTCGGCCCCAGCATTTT. Translated: CASSLKFSGQGIRPQHF.

The V gene is TRBV14, the J gene TRBJ1-2; D remains ambiguous. The germline CDR1 and CDR2 sequences are SGHDN and FVKESK. CDR3 length: 15 amino acids. Between the trimmed V and J ends, which lost 0 bases and 8 bases, there was a span of 16 bases. The CDR3 DNA follows: TGTGCCAGCAGCCAAGATAGTAGGTGGTGGATGGGCTACACCTTC. Translating it yields CASSQDSRWWMGYTF.